This T cell receptor beta chain was identified in a study of cytomegalovirus exposure and HLA in healthy donors. Germline loops: CDR1 LNHDA, CDR2 SQIVND (reference sequence). With 7 bases removed from V and 8 bases from J, the gap between germline ends came to 18 bases. The CDR3 is made up of 14 amino acids. PCR used 60 Vbeta primers and 13 Jbeta primers. Generated by immunoSEQ multiplex PCR, the TCRdb table keeps only in-frame clones and is missing some. The sample carries over 150,000 clones, 65% to 70% recorded once. Sequences were obtained from PBMCs. The receptor was isolated from a woman aged 18-30 years in good health and CMV-seropositive. This chain uses TRBV19 with TRBJ2-1; TRBD1 might be the D (6 bases). CDR3 residues: CASKKGKGVDEQFF. Here the CDR3 DNA reads TGTGCCAGTAAGAAGGGTAAGGGGGTAGATGAGCAGTTCTTC.